This T cell receptor beta chain came from a study of T cell responses to AZD1222 COVID-19 vaccine. Study outcomes and limitations: In a largely white British group with more females than males, clonal diversity was possibly underestimated.

Concerning this clone: The antigen is unknown.

Profiling relied on immunoSEQ multiplex PCR, and the TCRdb table lists in-frame clones only, not all of them. The top ten hold roughly 1.3% of the sample, which has tens of thousands of clones, around 90% seen once. V gave up 10 bases and J gave up 0 bases; unmatched junction bases: 1. This CDR3 spans 12 amino acids. From germline, CDR1 is LNHDA and CDR2 SQIVND (reference sequence). This sequence joins TRBV19 and TRBJ1-1; 8 bases match TRBD1. This specimen was peripheral blood, taken 28 days after the second AZD1222 dose. This clonotype originated in an adult who received the AZD1222 COVID-19 vaccine. The CDR3 is CATRGLNTEAFF. CDR3 nucleotide sequence: TGTGCCACCAGGGGGCTGAACACTGAAGCTTTCTTT.